These 25 T cell receptor beta chains were sequenced from one sample in a study of PD-L1 blockade in urothelial cancer. Time point here: peripheral blood 6 weeks after treatment start. The repertoire was sequenced with immunoSEQ multiplex PCR; TCRdb's copy has only in-frame clones and lacks some. The sample contains tens of thousands of clones, 89% of which appear only once. The sample in question was PBMCs, obtained around atezolizumab (anti-PD-L1) treatment. The source is an elderly man with urothelial cancer.

The chain uses TRBV7-6 and TRBJ2-3, with TRBD2 matching 8 bases. The CDR3 runs 15 residues. Germline lookup yields CDR1 SGHVS and CDR2 FNYEAQ. V shed 5 bases and J 3 bases; nucleotides not matched to a gene: 7. Here the CDR3 DNA reads TGTGCCAGCAGCCCTACTAGCGGACTGACAGATACGCAGTATTTT. It encodes CASSPTSGLTDTQYF.

J is TRBJ2-7 and V is TRBV7-9; no firm D call. V lost 3 bases, J lost 2 bases, and 8 bases lay in between. This CDR3 has 13 residues. Germline CDR1 is SEHNR and CDR2 is FQNEAQ (reference sequence). The CDR3 region is CASSLTPTYEQYF. CDR3 nucleotides: TGTGCCAGCAGCTTGACTCCCACCTACGAGCAGTACTTC. The full variable domain, rest sourced from reference TRBV7-9 and TRBJ2-7, is DTGVSQNPRHKITKRGQNVTFRCDPISEHNRLYWYRQTLGQGPEFLTYFQNEAQLEKSRLLSDRFSAERPKGSFSTLEIQRTEQGDSAMYLCASSLTPTYEQYFGPGTRLTVT.

The chain recombines TRBV9 with TRBJ2-7; D is perhaps TRBD1 (5 bases). The CDR3 contains 15 residues. Trimming shortened V by 0 bases and J by 1 base, and 11 bases separated the two germline ends. Germline V CDR1 and CDR2: SGDLS, YYNGEE. CDR3 bases: TGTGCCAGCAGCGTAGAGGCAGGGTGGTCCTACGAGCAGTACTTC. Translating gives CASSVEAGWSYEQYF. The entire variable domain, with the rest obtained from reference TRBV9 and TRBJ2-7, is as follows: DSGVTQTPKHLITATGQRVTLRCSPRSGDLSVYWYQQSLDQGLQFLIQYYNGEERAKGNILERFSAQQFPDLHSELNLSSLELGDSALYFCASSVEAGWSYEQYFGPGTRLTVT.

The chain joins TRBV30 to TRBJ1-4; D is undetermined. The CDR3 extends over 13 amino acids. Germline loops: CDR1 GTSNPN, CDR2 SVGIG (reference sequence). V gave up 5 bases and J gave up 5 bases, with 12 bases separating them. CDR3 loop: CAWGEGRNEKLFF. CDR3 nucleotides: TGTGCCTGGGGCGAGGGCCGGAATGAAAAACTGTTTTTT.

V is TRBV6-1 and J is TRBJ2-5; weak D call: TRBD2 (5 bases). The CDR3 sequence is 12 residues long. Germline-derived CDR1 and CDR2 are MNHNS and SASEGT. Trimming stripped 4 bases from V and 2 bases from J, with 5 bases between. The CDR3 region has the DNA TGTGCCAGCAGTGCGGGACAAGAGACCCAGTACTTC. Its translation: CASSAGQETQYF.

V usage is TRBV18 and J usage is TRBJ2-7; TRBD2 is a possible D gene (5 bases). Germline loops: CDR1 KGHSH, CDR2 LQKENI. Between the trimmed V and J ends, which lost 3 bases and 4 bases, there was a span of 16 bases. This CDR3 comprises 15 residues. CDR3 loop: CASSPGPGGRYEQYF. CDR3 sequence (DNA): TGTGCCAGCTCACCTGGACCCGGAGGTCGGTACGAGCAGTACTTC.

Turning to this clone: A read error may produce the germline difference seen at one junction end. J is TRBJ2-3 and V is TRBV5-1; the match to TRBD2 covers 9 bases. Germline V lookup: CDR1 SGHRS, CDR2 YFSETQ. The CDR3 is 16 amino acids. CDR3 sequence (DNA): TGCGCCAGCAGCTTGGGACTAGCGGAACACACAGATGCGCAGTATTTT. It yields the protein CASSLGLAEHTDAQYF.

This chain uses TRBV6-5 with TRBJ1-2; maybe TRBD1 (5 bases). This CDR3 contains 15 residues. V dropped 5 bases and J dropped 4 bases, with 17 bases sitting between them. CDR1 is MNHEY, CDR2 SVGAGI, per germline. CDR3 sequence: CASSNLPPGFYGYTF. Written as DNA, the CDR3 is TGTGCCAGCAGTAACCTCCCCCCAGGGTTCTATGGCTACACCTTC.

V usage is TRBV5-1 and J usage is TRBJ2-5; 7 bases map to TRBD2. The trim removed 0 bases at V and 5 bases at J, leaving 7 bases unmatched. The V gene's germline CDR1 is SGHRS and CDR2 YFSETQ. The CDR3 runs 15 residues. CDR3 sequence reads: CASSLEAGSGETQYF. As DNA, the CDR3 is TGCGCCAGCAGCTTGGAAGCGGGGTCCGGGGAGACCCAGTACTTC.

This sequence joins TRBV10-3 and TRBJ2-1; 14 nucleotides agree with TRBD2. The CDR3 length is 16 residues. CDR1 and CDR2 (germline): ENHRY, SYGVKD. J lost 8 bases, V lost 7 bases, and 10 bases had no gene match. The CDR3 spells CAIKHAGTSGSHEQFF. CDR3 nucleotides: TGTGCCATCAAGCATGCCGGGACTAGCGGGAGTCATGAGCAGTTCTTC.

The chain is built from TRBV10-3 and TRBJ2-7; D is perhaps TRBD1 (6 bases). V shed 4 bases and J shed 3 bases, with 16 bases lying between them. There are 15 residues in the CDR3. Looked up from germline, CDR1 is ENHRY and CDR2 is SYGVKD. Here the CDR3 reads CAISAKAGANYEQYF. Written as DNA, the CDR3 is TGTGCCATCAGTGCGAAGGCAGGGGCCAACTACGAGCAGTACTTC.

CDR3: CSVLTRTGSYEQYF. In DNA, the CDR3 is TGCAGCGTCCTTACCAGGACAGGGAGCTACGAGCAGTACTTC. This sequence joins TRBV29-1 and TRBJ2-7; 8 positions agree with TRBD1. The CDR3 is 14 residues long. From germline, CDR1 is SQVTM and CDR2 ANQGSEA. Losses at the gene ends were 6 bases for V and 3 bases for J; bases not matched to a gene: 10.

This sequence joins TRBV6-1 and TRBJ1-1; D is possibly TRBD1 (5 bases). The CDR3 runs to 11 residues. Germline V gives CDR1 MNHNS, CDR2 SASEGT. Trimming took 5 bases from V and 8 from J, leaving 9 bases between them. The CDR3 protein is CASSRQNEAFF. The CDR3 DNA reads TGTGCCAGCAGTAGACAGAACGAAGCTTTCTTT.

This clone was observed once. The chain employs TRBV13 and TRBJ1-2; 10 bases are shared with TRBD1. This CDR3 is 14 amino acids long. Germline values: CDR1 PRHDT, CDR2 FYEKMQ (reference sequence). The V segment lost 9 bases and the J segment 8 bases; nucleotides outside the gene matches: 12. The CDR3 protein is CASPNLGTGEGYTF. DNA of the CDR3: TGTGCCAGTCCAAACCTCGGGACAGGGGAAGGCTACACCTTC.

The chain links TRBV5-4 to TRBJ2-7, with TRBD1 as a possible D gene (5 bases). Trimming removed 0 bases from V and 1 base from J, with 11 bases in between. Germline V CDR1 and CDR2: SGHNT, YYREEE (reference sequence). This CDR3 has 15 residues. Here the CDR3 reads CASSLEGARSYEQYF. The CDR3 nucleotides read TGTGCCAGCAGCTTGGAAGGGGCGCGGTCCTACGAGCAGTACTTC.

The chain has TRBV7-6 and TRBJ1-2; 7 nucleotides align to TRBD1. The length of the CDR3 is 14 residues. V gave up 4 bases and J gave up 10 bases; unmatched junction bases: 12. CDR1 and CDR2 from the germline V gene are SGHVS and FNYEAQ. The CDR3 DNA sequence: TGTGCCAGCAGCTCAGGGCCGACAGGGCTCGACTACACCTTC. As protein: CASSSGPTGLDYTF.

This chain uses TRBV5-1 with TRBJ2-7; maybe TRBD1 (6 bases). This CDR3 comprises 16 residues. Trimming stripped 4 bases from V and 6 bases from J, with 23 bases between. CDR1 is SGHRS, CDR2 YFSETQ, per germline. DNA of the CDR3: TGCGCCAGCAGCGTGTCAGGGGCTGGGAGTCCGGGCGAGCAGTACTTC. Encoded protein: CASSVSGAGSPGEQYF.

CDR3: CASIPTPGWVGYEQYF. DNA of the CDR3: TGTGCCAGTATCCCGACCCCAGGGTGGGTTGGCTACGAGCAGTACTTC. The chain recombines TRBV19 with TRBJ2-7; D is possibly TRBD1 (5 bases). From germline, CDR1 is LNHDA and CDR2 SQIVND (reference sequence). Trimming removed 7 bases at V and 3 bases at J, with 22 bases between. The CDR3 sequence is 16 residues long. Full variable domain (missing parts from reference TRBV19 and TRBJ2-7): DGGITQSPKYLFRKEGQNVTLSCEQNLNHDAMYWYRQDPGQGLRLIYYSQIVNDFQKGDIAEGYSVSREKKESFPLTVTSAQKNPTAFYLCASIPTPGWVGYEQYFGPGTRLTVT.

This chain uses TRBV9 with TRBJ2-7, with D hard to call. Germline V CDR1 and CDR2: SGDLS, YYNGEE. CDR3 length: 14 residues. V was pared by 1 base and J by 6 bases, with 14 bases between. The DNA for the CDR3 is TGTGCCAGCAGCGTATACAGTTCTCCTCGCGAGCAGTACTTC. Residues: CASSVYSSPREQYF.

The V and J genes are TRBV12-5 and TRBJ2-1; TRBD2 matches 10 bases. CDR3 length: 17 residues. Germline-derived CDR1 and CDR2 are LGHNT and FRNRAP. V was pared by 7 bases and J by 2 bases, with 11 bases of the junction left unmatched. CDR3 coding DNA: TGTGCTAGTGCCCCGCGTGGACTAGCGGCAGCCTACAATGAGCAGTTCTTC. As protein: CASAPRGLAAAYNEQFF.

The genes are TRBV10-3 and TRBJ2-3; 7 positions agree with TRBD2. The ends lost 5 bases at V and 4 bases at J; junction bases unmatched: 6. CDR1 and CDR2 from the germline V gene are ENHRY and SYGVKD. The CDR3 length is 14 residues. CDR3 bases: TGTGCCATCAGTCGACTAGCCCTTTCAGATACGCAGTATTTT. Amino acids: CAISRLALSDTQYF.

The chain employs TRBV7-9 and TRBJ1-4, with 7 nucleotides matching TRBD1. The CDR3 is 14 residues long. V dropped 5 bases and J dropped 5; count of bases not matched to a gene: 5. Germline-derived CDR1 and CDR2 are SEHNR and FQNEAQ (reference sequence). CDR3 in amino acids: CASSPGTVNEKLFF. The CDR3 DNA follows: TGTGCCAGCAGCCCTGGGACAGTGAATGAAAAACTGTTTTTT.

J is TRBJ1-4 and V is TRBV6-1; TRBD1 might be the D (5 bases). The CDR3 loop spans 13 amino acids. Germline V gene lookup returns CDR1 MNHNS and CDR2 SASEGT. V dropped 6 bases and J dropped 4 bases, with 9 bases sitting between them. CDR3 bases: TGTGCCAGCAGGAGACAGCTTAATGAAAAACTGTTTTTT. It encodes CASRRQLNEKLFF.

The CDR3 sequence: CASSSRGVGVGGEKLFF. In nucleotides, the CDR3 is TGTGCCAGCAGCTCCAGGGGTGTTGGTGTTGGTGGGGAAAAACTGTTTTTT. V gene TRBV2 combines with J gene TRBJ1-4; TRBD1 might be the D (6 bases). The CDR3 length is 17 residues. The germline CDR1 and CDR2 sequences are SNHLY and FYNNEI. V gave up 6 bases and J gave up 8 bases, with 25 bases separating them.

The rearrangement links TRBV6-1 to TRBJ2-1; 14 positions match TRBD2. Germline assignment: CDR1 MNHNS and CDR2 SASEGT. This CDR3 spans 14 amino acids. The trim removed 7 bases at V and 9 bases at J, leaving 5 bases unmatched. The CDR3 nucleotides read TGTGCCAGCAAGGAGGGACTAGCGGGAGTTGAGCAGTTCTTC. The encoded protein is CASKEGLAGVEQFF.